The TCR beta chain under discussion was sequenced for a study of T cell repertoires and HLA-DP antigens. Study in general: Alloreactive CD4+ T cells targeted HLA-DP on transduced HeLa. Versus self, one alloantigen differed at one groove amino acid, the other at about eleven.

The data were produced by immunoSEQ multiplex PCR, yet TCRdb's version contains in-frame clones alone and is incomplete. The table includes about 89,000 clones, about 89% detected once. CDR3 length: 16 amino acids. Germline CDR1 and CDR2: SQVTM and ANQGSEA. V shed 1 base and J 5 bases; nucleotides not matched to a gene: 11. Comments on this clone: As yet, its antigen is unknown.

The study's findings and limits: Previously undetected clones averaged about 37% and 47% against the two alleles respectively.

The chain recombines TRBV29-1 with TRBJ1-1; TRBD1 aligns across 9 bases. The sequence came from a man aged 50-59 years in good health and CMV-seronegative. The source material was CD4+ T cells from PBMCs. This CDR3 is CSVEGIPDRGGTEAFF. The DNA for the CDR3 is TGCAGCGTTGAAGGGATCCCGGACAGGGGTGGTACTGAAGCTTTCTTT. Full variable domain (outside the CDR3, taken from reference TRBV29-1 and TRBJ1-1): SAVISQKPSRDICQRGTSLTIQCQVDSQVTMMFWYRQQPGQSLTLIATANQGSEATYESGFVIDKFPISRPNLTFSTLTVSNMSPEDSSIYLCSVEGIPDRGGTEAFFGQGTRLTVV.